A single sample is the source of the 15 T cell receptor beta chains below, sequenced in a study of T cells in Graves' hyperthyroidism and ophthalmopathy. There were TCR beta CDR3 regions amplified from RNA transcripts. The HTBI primer set served for first-round RT-PCR of the TCR CDR3. TCRdb re-called the multiplex PCR reads through MiXCR, storing one row per CDR3 protein. The table shows 600,000 or so distinct CDR3 sequences, with around 46% occurring only once. Material: peripheral blood or thyroid tissue (not recorded which). These receptors were obtained from a woman between 18 and 29 years old with Graves' hyperthyroidism.

J is TRBJ1-1 and V is TRBV7-8; the match to TRBD1 covers 8 bases. CDR3 length: 12 residues. CDR1 and CDR2 from the germline V gene are SGHVS and FQNEAQ. The junction had 7 bases not matched to a gene; V was cut back by 5 bases and J by 11 bases. The DNA of the CDR3 is TGTGCCAGCAGCGTTGACAGGGGATCGGCTTTCTTT. Translating it yields CASSVDRGSAFF.

Regarding this clonotype: Being one base from a much bigger clone, this may be a read error. This is likely a read error, given that the CDR3 carries no conserved phenylalanine or tryptophan at its end. The chain couples TRBV7-3 to TRBJ1-2; TRBD1 is a possible D gene (5 bases). CDR1 SGHTA and CDR2 FQGTGA come from the germline V gene. CDR3 length equals 13 residues. V lost 4 bases to trimming and J lost 7 bases, with 13 bases between them. DNA of the CDR3: TGTGCCAGCAGCTCCCAGGGTTGGAGTGGCTACACCCTC. This sequence encodes CASSSQGWSGYTL.

Ten or more counts support this clonotype. The chain uses TRBV29-1 and TRBJ2-5; 7 bases map to TRBD2. Trimming removed 3 bases from V and 4 bases from J; junction bases left unmatched: 5. Germline loops: CDR1 SQVTM, CDR2 ANQGSEA. The CDR3 totals 13 residues. The CDR3 reads CSVEGGRRETQYF. DNA of the CDR3: TGCAGCGTTGAGGGAGGGCGGAGAGAGACCCAGTACTTC.

This clonotype was found many times. The rearrangement uses TRBV15 and TRBJ1-2; D is unclear. The CDR3 extends over 12 amino acids. The germline CDR1 and CDR2 sequences are LNHNV and YYDKDF (reference sequence). The V end was cut by 3 bases, the J end by 4 bases, with 6 bases between. The CDR3 DNA reads as TGTGCCACCAGCAGTGCACGCTATGGCTACACCTTC. This gives the protein CATSSARYGYTF.

The CDR3 sequence: CASSQGGNTRNTEAFF. The CDR3 DNA sequence: TGCGCCAGCAGCCAAGGGGGGAACACAAGGAACACTGAAGCTTTCTTT. The V and J genes are TRBV5-1 and TRBJ1-1; maybe TRBD1 (6 bases). CDR3 size: 16 residues. CDR1 is SGHRS and CDR2 is YFSETQ in the germline V gene. V lost 4 bases, J lost 1 base, and 17 bases lay in between. The full variable domain, its missing parts supplied by reference TRBV5-1 and TRBJ1-1, is KAGVTQTPRYLIKTRGQQVTLSCSPISGHRSVSWYQQTPGQGLQFLFEYFSETQRNKGNFPGRFSGRQFSNSRSEMNVSTLELGDSALYLCASSQGGNTRNTEAFFGQGTRLTVV.

This clonotype was seen repeatedly, ten times or more. V and J are TRBV24-1 and TRBJ2-5, with 8 bases fitting TRBD1. The CDR3 is 15 amino acids. With 4 bases clipped from V and 1 base from J, the junction kept 4 bases outside the gene matches. CDR1 and CDR2 (germline): KGHDR, SFDVKD. CDR3 in amino acids: CATSDPGQGQETQYF. CDR3 bases: TGTGCCACCAGTGACCCCGGACAGGGCCAAGAGACCCAGTACTTC.

This clonotype was seen a handful of times. This chain uses TRBV10-3 with TRBJ2-7; D is unclear. The CDR3 loop spans 13 amino acids. Trimming pared 10 bases from V and 4 bases from J, leaving 17 bases between. The germline V gene encodes CDR1 ENHRY and CDR2 SYGVKD. The CDR3 loop is CASGDEATYEQYF. CDR3 coding DNA: TGTGCCAGCGGCGACGAGGCTACGTACGAGCAGTACTTC.

The rearrangement links TRBV24-1 to TRBJ2-2; 10 positions match TRBD1. This CDR3 is built from 18 residues. Germline lookup yields CDR1 KGHDR and CDR2 SFDVKD. J lost 0 bases, V lost 5 bases, and 8 bases had no gene match. The CDR3 is CATSAPPGQGSNTGELFF. In nucleotides, the CDR3 is TGTGCCACCAGTGCCCCCCCGGGACAGGGGTCGAACACCGGGGAGCTGTTTTTT.

V usage is TRBV7-9 and J usage is TRBJ2-7; no definite D call. V lost 10 bases to trimming and J lost 3 bases, with 10 bases between them. This CDR3 contains 11 residues. Germline CDR1 is SEHNR and CDR2 is FQNEAQ (reference sequence). The CDR3 bases are TGTGCCACTCAAAAGGGCTACGAGCAGTACTTC. This encodes CATQKGYEQYF.

The chain combines TRBV6-1 with TRBJ2-2; D unresolved. This CDR3 is 10 amino acids long. Trimming left V 6 bases short and J 9 bases short, with 5 bases between. Germline V gene lookup returns CDR1 MNHNS and CDR2 SASEGT. CDR3 protein: CASRPRELFF. The CDR3 nucleotides read TGTGCCAGCAGACCCAGGGAGCTGTTTTTT.

The chain couples TRBV9 to TRBJ2-7; tentatively, D is TRBD1 or TRBD2 (5 bases each). There are 14 residues in the CDR3. Looked up from germline, CDR1 is SGDLS and CDR2 is YYNGEE. Trimming pared 3 bases from V and 0 bases from J, leaving 10 bases between. Here the CDR3 DNA reads TGTGCCAGCAGCGCCGGGACCGTCTCCTACGAGCAGTACTTC. Its translation: CASSAGTVSYEQYF.

This chain links TRBV10-3 with TRBJ2-5, with TRBD2 identical over 10 bases. The CDR3 is 16 amino acids. The junction had 6 bases not matched to a gene; V was cut back by 3 bases and J by 2 bases. Germline CDR1 and CDR2: ENHRY and SYGVKD. The CDR3 region is CAISEGTSVSQETQYF. The CDR3, as DNA: TGTGCCATCAGTGAAGGGACTAGCGTATCGCAAGAGACCCAGTACTTC.

This clonotype was observed many times. The chain recombines TRBV7-9 with TRBJ2-2; D uncertain. The CDR3 runs to 12 residues. CDR1 SEHNR and CDR2 FQNEAQ come from the germline V gene (reference sequence). Trimming stripped 3 bases from V and 7 bases from J, with 6 bases between. The CDR3 sequence: CASSLYNGELFF. DNA for the CDR3: TGTGCCAGCAGCTTGTACAACGGGGAGCTGTTTTTT.

This clonotype was observed many times. The genes are TRBV14 and TRBJ1-1; D remains unclear. The germline gives CDR1 SGHDN, CDR2 FVKESK. V was trimmed by 6 bases and J by 6 bases, leaving 11 bases between them. The CDR3 is made up of 12 amino acids. This chain's CDR3 is CASSRNSAEAFF. CDR3 bases: TGTGCCAGCAGTCGGAACAGCGCTGAAGCTTTCTTT.

This clonotype was detected only a few times. The V and J genes are TRBV7-9 and TRBJ2-7; 9 nucleotides match TRBD1. Per the germline V gene, CDR1 is SEHNR and CDR2 is FQNEAQ (reference sequence). The J segment lost 2 bases and the V segment lost 6 bases, leaving 5 bases of the junction unmatched. The CDR3 runs to 14 residues. The CDR3 coding sequence is TGTGCCAGCAGGGGGGGGACAGGGACCTACGAGCAGTACTTC. It yields the protein CASRGGTGTYEQYF.